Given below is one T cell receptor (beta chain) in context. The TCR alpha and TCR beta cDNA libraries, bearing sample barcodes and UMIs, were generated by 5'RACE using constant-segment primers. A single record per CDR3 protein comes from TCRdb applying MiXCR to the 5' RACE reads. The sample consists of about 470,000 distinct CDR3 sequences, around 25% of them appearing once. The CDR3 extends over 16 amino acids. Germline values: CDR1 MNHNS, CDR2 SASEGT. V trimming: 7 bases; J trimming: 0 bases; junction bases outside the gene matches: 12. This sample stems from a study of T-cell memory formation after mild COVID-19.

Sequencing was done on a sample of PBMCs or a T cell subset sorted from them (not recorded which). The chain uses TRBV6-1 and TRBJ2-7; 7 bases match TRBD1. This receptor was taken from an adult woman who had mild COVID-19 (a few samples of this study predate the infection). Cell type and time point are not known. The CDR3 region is CASISGGRGSSYEQYF. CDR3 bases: TGTGCCAGCATAAGTGGGGGCAGGGGGAGCTCCTACGAGCAGTACTTC.